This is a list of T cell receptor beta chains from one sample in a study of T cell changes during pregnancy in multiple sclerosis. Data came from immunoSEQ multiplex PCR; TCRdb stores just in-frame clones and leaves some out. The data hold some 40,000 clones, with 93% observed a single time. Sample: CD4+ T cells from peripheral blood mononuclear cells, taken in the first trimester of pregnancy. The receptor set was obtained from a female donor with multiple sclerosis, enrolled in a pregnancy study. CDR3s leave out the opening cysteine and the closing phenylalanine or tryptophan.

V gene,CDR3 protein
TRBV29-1,SVSTSGTSRHNEQF
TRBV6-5,ASSTQGEGKNIQY
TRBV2,ASRYGQGSGYGYT
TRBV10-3,AISGQGSEAF
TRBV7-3,ASSLMRVSSGANVLT
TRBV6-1,ASTSTASSGNTIY
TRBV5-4,ASSLGTAAGQY
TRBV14,ASSHRGIYNEQF
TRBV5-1,ASSWSGGSYEQY
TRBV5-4,ASSLGQGRNTGELF
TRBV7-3,ASSLIGHYTDTQY
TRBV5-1,ASSPGQGADTEAF
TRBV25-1,ASSEVSGGTGELF
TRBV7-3,ASSPDRTPNYGYT
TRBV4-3,ASSQEVLVVGGANVLT
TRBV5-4,ASSLGSRGMNEQY
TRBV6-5,ASSYLRY
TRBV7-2,ASSLTASGANVLT
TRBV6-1,AIRLSSGNTIY
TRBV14,ASSLGLGYTGELF
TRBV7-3,ASSFTGGTTNEQF
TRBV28,ASRRQGSANTGELF
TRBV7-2,ASSPRQGDGNTIY
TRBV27,ASSLKGWDGYT
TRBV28,ASSAPGQGFAGELF
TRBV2,ASRGGLGQETQY
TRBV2,ASSGSASSSYEQY
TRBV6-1,ASSEWMDRAGDTGELF
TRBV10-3,ASRLAGTDTDTQY
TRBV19,ASSPSGRGAYSGYT
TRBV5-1,ASSFHGYRVTNEKLF
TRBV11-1,ASSLLASAKVDEQF
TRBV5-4,ASSLAGEKLF
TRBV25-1,ASSESRGFGNTIY
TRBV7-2,ASSLESGLAGDEQF
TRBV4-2,ASSQDLSGRGQGAAGELF
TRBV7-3,ASSPTSGRANEQF
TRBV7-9,ASSLRDSSTDTQY
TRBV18,ASSPRDRLYEQY
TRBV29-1,SETGLDTYGYT
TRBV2,ASRTRLAGYHYGYT
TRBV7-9,ASSLGLGQSNEKLF
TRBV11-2,ASSSLLARGGSSYEQY
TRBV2,ASSPGLAGLYEQY
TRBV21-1,ASSKGEDEAF
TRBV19,ASSIMGGKGQPQH
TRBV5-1,ASSLPGSTYNEQF
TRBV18,ASSPPDRQNIQY
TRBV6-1,ASRSPLYEQY
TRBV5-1,ASSQHRDWGFYEQF
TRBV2,ASSVDKVSYNEQF
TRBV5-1,ASSPGGTGVEAF
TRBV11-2,ASSFSITSGRAITGELF
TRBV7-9,ASSSTGVSTDTQY
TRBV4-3,ASSLSSDRGTEAF
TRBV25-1,ASSRNTEAF
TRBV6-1,ASSDRSVLTQY
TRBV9,ASSVAGTVDYGYT
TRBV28,ASSSPRGVWTEAF
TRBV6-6,ASSYSGTGPHEQY